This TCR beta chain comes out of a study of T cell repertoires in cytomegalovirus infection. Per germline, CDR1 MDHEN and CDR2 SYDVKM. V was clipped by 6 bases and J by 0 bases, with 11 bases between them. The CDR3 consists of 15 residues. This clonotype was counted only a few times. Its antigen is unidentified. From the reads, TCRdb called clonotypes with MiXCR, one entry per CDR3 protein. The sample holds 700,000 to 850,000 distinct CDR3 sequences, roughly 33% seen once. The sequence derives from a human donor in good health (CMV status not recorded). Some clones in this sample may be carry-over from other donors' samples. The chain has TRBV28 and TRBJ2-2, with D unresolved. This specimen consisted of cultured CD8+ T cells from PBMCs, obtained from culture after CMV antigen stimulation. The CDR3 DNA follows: TGTGCCAGCAGCCCAATACGGACGAACACCGGGGAGCTGTTTTTT. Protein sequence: CASSPIRTNTGELFF.